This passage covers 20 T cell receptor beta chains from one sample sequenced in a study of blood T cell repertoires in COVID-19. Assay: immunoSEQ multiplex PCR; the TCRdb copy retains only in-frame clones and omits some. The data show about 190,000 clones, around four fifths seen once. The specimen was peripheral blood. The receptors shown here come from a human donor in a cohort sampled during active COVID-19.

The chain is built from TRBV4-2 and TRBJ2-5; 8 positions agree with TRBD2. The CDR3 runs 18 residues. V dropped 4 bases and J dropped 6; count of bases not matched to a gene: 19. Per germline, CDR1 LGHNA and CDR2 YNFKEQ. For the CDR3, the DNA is TGTGCCAGCAGCCGTCTCCAAGGGAGCGGGAGTGTCCTGCAGACCCAGTACTTC. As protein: CASSRLQGSGSVLQTQYF.

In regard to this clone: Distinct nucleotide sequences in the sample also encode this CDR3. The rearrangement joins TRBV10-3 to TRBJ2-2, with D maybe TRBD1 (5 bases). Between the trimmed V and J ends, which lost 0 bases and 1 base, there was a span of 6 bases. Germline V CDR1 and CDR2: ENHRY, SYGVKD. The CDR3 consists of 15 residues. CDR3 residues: CAISESRGNTGELFF. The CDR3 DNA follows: TGTGCCATCAGTGAGTCTAGGGGGAACACCGGGGAGCTGTTTTTT.

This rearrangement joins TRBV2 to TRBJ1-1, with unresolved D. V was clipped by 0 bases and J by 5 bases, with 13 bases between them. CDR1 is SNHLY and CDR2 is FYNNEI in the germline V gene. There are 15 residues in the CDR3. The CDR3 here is CASSEAGGRRTEAFF. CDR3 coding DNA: TGTGCCAGCAGTGAAGCCGGAGGGCGGCGGACTGAAGCTTTCTTT.

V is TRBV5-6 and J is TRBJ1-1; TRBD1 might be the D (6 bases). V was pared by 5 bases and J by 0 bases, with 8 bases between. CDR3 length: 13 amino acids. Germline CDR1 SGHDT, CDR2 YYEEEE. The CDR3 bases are TGTGCCAGCAGGGGACAAGTGAACACTGAAGCTTTCTTT. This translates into CASRGQVNTEAFF.

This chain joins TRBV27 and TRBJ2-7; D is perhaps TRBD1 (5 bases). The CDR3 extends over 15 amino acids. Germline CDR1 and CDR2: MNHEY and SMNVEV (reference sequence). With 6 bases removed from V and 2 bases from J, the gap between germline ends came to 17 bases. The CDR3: CASRKHPQGTYEQYF. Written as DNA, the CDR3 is TGTGCCAGCAGAAAACATCCGCAGGGAACCTACGAGCAGTACTTC.

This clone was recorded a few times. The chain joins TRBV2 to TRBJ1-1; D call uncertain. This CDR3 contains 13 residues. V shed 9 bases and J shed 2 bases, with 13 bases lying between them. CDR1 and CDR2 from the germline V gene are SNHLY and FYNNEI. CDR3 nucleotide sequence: TGTGCCAGAGGTAAACAGATTAACACTGAAGCTTTCTTT. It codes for CARGKQINTEAFF. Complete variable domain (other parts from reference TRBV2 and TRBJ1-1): EPEVTQTPSHQVTQMGQEVILRCVPISNHLYFYWYRQILGQKVEFLVSFYNNEISEKSEIFDDQFSVERPDGSNFTLKIRSTKLEDSAMYFCARGKQINTEAFFGQGTRLTVV.

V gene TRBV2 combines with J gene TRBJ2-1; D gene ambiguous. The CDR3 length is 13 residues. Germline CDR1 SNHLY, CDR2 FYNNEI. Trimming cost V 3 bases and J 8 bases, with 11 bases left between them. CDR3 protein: CASSDIILYEQFF. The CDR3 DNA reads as TGTGCCAGCAGTGACATAATCCTATATGAGCAGTTCTTC.

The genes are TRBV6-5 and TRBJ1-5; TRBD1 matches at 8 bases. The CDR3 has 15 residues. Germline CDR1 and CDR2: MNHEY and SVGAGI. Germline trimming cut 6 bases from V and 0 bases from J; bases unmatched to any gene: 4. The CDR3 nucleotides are TGTGCCAGCAGCCGGACAGGGTTTAGCAATCAGCCCCAGCATTTT. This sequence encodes CASSRTGFSNQPQHF.

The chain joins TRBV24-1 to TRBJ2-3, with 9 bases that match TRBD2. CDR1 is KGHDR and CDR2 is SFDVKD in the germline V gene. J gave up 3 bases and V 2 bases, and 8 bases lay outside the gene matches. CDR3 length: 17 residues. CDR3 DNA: TGTGCCACCAGTGATTCGTTAGCGGGAGCGGGGACAGATACGCAGTATTTT. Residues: CATSDSLAGAGTDTQYF.

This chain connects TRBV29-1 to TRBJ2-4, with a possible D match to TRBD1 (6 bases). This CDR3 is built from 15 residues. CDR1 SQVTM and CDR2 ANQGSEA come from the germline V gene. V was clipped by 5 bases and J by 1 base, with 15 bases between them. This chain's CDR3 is CSVSQGKLAKNIQYF. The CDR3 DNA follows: TGCAGCGTTTCTCAGGGGAAGCTGGCCAAAAACATTCAGTACTTC.

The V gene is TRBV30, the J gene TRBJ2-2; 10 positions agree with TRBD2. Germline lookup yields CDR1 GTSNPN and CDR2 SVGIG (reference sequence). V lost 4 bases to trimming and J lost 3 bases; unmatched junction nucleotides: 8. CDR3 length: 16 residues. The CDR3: CAWNRLAGVYTGELFF. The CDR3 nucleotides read TGTGCCTGGAACAGACTAGCGGGTGTATACACCGGGGAGCTGTTTTTT.

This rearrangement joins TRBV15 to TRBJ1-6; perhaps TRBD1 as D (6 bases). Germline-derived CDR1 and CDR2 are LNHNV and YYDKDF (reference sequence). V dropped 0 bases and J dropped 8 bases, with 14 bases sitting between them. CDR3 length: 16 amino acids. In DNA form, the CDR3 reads TGTGCCACCAGCAGAGATCTCGGGACACCTTATTCACCCCTCCACTTT. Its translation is CATSRDLGTPYSPLHF.

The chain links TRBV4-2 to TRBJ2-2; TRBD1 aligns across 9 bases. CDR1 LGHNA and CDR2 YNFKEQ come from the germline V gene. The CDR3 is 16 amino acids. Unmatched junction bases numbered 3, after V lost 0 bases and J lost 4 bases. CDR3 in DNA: TGTGCCAGCAGCCAAGATGGGGACAGGGCCACCGGGGAGCTGTTTTTT. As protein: CASSQDGDRATGELFF.

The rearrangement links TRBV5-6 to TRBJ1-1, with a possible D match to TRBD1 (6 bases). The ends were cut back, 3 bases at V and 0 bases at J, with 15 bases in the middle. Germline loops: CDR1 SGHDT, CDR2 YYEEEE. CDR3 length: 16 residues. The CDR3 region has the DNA TGTGCCAGCAGCTACCAAGGACAGAGAGTGAACACTGAAGCTTTCTTT. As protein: CASSYQGQRVNTEAFF.

The CDR3 region has the DNA TGCGCCAGCAGTTTCCGACTAGCGGGGGGGCGCGGCACAGATACGCAGTATTTT. It translates to CASSFRLAGGRGTDTQYF. V and J are TRBV5-1 and TRBJ2-3, with 14 bases that match TRBD2. The CDR3 is 18 residues long. From germline, CDR1 is SGHRS and CDR2 YFSETQ. Trimming took 5 bases from V and 1 from J; bases not matched to a gene: 9. The variable domain in full, completed from reference TRBV5-1 and TRBJ2-3, reads KAGVTQTPRYLIKTRGQQVTLSCSPISGHRSVSWYQQTPGQGLQFLFEYFSETQRNKGNFPGRFSGRQFSNSRSEMNVSTLELGDSALYLCASSFRLAGGRGTDTQYFGPGTRLTVL.

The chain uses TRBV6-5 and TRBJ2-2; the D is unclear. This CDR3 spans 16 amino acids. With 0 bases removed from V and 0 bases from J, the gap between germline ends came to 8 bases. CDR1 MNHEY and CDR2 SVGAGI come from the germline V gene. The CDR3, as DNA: TGTGCCAGCAGTTACTCTGGCCCCGCGAACACCGGGGAGCTGTTTTTT. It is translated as CASSYSGPANTGELFF.

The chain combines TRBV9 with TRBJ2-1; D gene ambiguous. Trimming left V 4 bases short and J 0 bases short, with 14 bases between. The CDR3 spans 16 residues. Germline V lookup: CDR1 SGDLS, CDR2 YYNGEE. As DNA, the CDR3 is TGTGCCAGCAGCCCCGGATCGGAGAGCTCCTACAATGAGCAGTTCTTC. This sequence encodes CASSPGSESSYNEQFF.

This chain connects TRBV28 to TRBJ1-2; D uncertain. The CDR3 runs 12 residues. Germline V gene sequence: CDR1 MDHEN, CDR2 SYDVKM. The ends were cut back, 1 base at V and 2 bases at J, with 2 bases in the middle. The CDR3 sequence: CASSLSNYGYTF. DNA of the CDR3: TGTGCCAGCAGTTTATCAAACTATGGCTACACCTTC.

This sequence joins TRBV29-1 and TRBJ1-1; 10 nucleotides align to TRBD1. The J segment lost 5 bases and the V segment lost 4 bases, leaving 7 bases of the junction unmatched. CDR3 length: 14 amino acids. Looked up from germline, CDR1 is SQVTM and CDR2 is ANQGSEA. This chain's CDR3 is CSVAATGGLTEAFF. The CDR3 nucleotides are TGCAGCGTTGCTGCGACAGGGGGCCTTACTGAAGCTTTCTTT.

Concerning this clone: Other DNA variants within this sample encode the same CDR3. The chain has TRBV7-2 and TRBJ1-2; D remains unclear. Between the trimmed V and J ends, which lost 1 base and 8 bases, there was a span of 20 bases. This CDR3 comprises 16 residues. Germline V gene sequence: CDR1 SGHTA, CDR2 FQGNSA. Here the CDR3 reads CASSLVGSGNGRGYTF. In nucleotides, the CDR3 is TGTGCCAGCAGCTTAGTAGGTTCAGGCAACGGGAGGGGCTACACCTTC.